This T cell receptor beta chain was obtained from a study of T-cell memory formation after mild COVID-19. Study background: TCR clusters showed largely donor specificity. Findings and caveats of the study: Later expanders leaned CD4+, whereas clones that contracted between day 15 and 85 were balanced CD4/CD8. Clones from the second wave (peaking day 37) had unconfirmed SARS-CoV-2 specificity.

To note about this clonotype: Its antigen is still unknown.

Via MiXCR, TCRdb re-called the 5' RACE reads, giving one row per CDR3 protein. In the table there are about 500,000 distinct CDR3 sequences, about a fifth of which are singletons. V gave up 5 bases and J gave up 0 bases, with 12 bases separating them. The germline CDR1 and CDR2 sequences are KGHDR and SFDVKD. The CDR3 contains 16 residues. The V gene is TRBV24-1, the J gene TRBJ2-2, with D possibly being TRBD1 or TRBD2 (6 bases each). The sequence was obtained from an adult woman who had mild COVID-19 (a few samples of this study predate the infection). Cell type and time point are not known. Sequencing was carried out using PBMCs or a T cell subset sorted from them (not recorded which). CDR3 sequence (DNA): TGTGCCACCAGTGCGGGGGCCCACCCGAACACCGGGGAGCTGTTTTTT. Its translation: CATSAGAHPNTGELFF.